This T cell receptor beta chain emerged from a study of regulatory T cells in long-lasting Graves disease (dated by TCRdb to about 2021). Background on the whole study: In the newly diagnosed Graves' disease group, patients had been taking antithyroid drugs for less than 3 months. This study used TCR sequencing and RNA sequencing of peripheral blood to compare persistent Graves' disease patients against newly diagnosed Graves' disease patients. The study was registered as a clinical trial and conducted in China. A total of 33 samples were covered by TCR sequencing, comprising 13 persistent and 20 newly diagnosed Graves' disease patients. Summary of the overall study and its limitations: TRBV28, TRBJ1-2 and TRBJ2-5 were preferentially used in persistent disease, while TRBV20-1 and TRBJ2-1 were favored in newly diagnosed disease. Only peripheral blood was studied, because thyroid tissue, the primary lesion, was inaccessible. Sequencing and analysis were restricted to the TCR beta chain. Compared with newly diagnosed patients, persistent Graves' disease patients had lower TCR Shannon entropy and fewer highly expanded clones, which suggests clonal expansion. A larger number of public clonotypes was shared among persistent patients (fewer than 3,000) than among newly diagnosed patients (roughly 930). The small sample size was acknowledged by the authors as a limitation that may reduce accuracy.

The sample's time point label, in plain terms: newly diagnosed GD, antithyroid drugs for less than 3 months. For both TCR sequencing and RNA sequencing, RNA was extracted from PBMCs in TRIzol. Graves' disease was diagnosed according to American Thyroid Association guidelines. Patients were recruited from an endocrinology department in Xi'an, China. From each patient, 7.5 to 10 milliliters of peripheral blood was collected into an EDTA anticoagulant tube. Ficoll Paque Plus density gradient separation was used to isolate PBMCs, and no additional T cell sorting was done. RNA quality was checked with an Agilent 2100 Bioanalyzer and agarose gel, and concentration with a NanoDrop 2000. To prepare the library, multiplex PCR was applied. This sample was sequenced with an Illumina HiSeq 4000. iRepertoire HTBI primers and Arm-PCR amplification of CDR3 regions were used to construct TCR beta libraries. PCR products were gel purified before sequencing. As for the authors' bioinformatics: Gene usage analysis of CDR3 amino acid clonotypes used the roughly 60 TRBV and 14 to 15 TRBJ segments found across samples. COPE and FqMerger were used to merge the filtered high-quality paired reads into contigs. Contigs were aligned with BLAST to IMGT TRBV, TRBD and TRBJ reference genes, and CDR3 was defined per IMGT. Highly expanded clones were defined as clonotypes with a frequency above 0.1%. Shannon entropy served as the measure of repertoire diversity, while the Gini coefficient captured V-J evenness. A clonotype found in more than one individual was treated as public. In-frame beta chains were kept once TCRdb had trimmed the public reads at Q25 with fastp and called clones with MiXCR. Each entry is one CDR3 protein sequence, shown with its most common DNA and genes. TCRdb, not the authors, supplied the V and J calls. Counted in this sample were a few hundred thousand distinct CDR3 sequences; less than 15% of them appeared once. The ten largest account for over 7.5% of the sample.

In regard to this clonotype: Its antigen is still unknown. No clone much larger than this one lies a single base away; base qualities are absent.

V and J lose 1 base and 1 base, and a span of 5 bases separates them. In the germline V gene, CDR1 corresponds to SGHRS and CDR2 to YFSETQ. From cysteine to phenylalanine, the CDR3 is 14 amino acids long. Only the CDR3 part of the read is kept: 42 bases, read in frame from the first base. The same data also contributed to another study, on T cells in Graves' hyperthyroidism and ophthalmopathy. The second study reports: Stable Graves' hyperthyroidism was defined as no progression to ophthalmopathy during 18 months of follow-up. Hyperthyroidism patients were aged 18 to 65 years and newly diagnosed, with disease duration of less than 2 months. Any patient with an uncontrolled infection, another autoimmune disease, pregnancy or lactation was excluded. Diagnoses relied on clinical symptoms, serum thyroxine and TRAb, thyroid ultrasound and orbital computed tomography. For the first round of RT-PCR on the TCR CDR3, the HTBI primer set was used together with the Qiagen OneStep RT-PCR kit. Most expanded thyroid clonotypes (frequency above 0.001) were also detected in blood, suggesting blood repertoires may reflect thyroid immune responses. A model built on a 13 V-J signature distinguished ophthalmopathy from stable hyperthyroidism, reaching approximately 89% sensitivity and about 81% specificity in cross-validation and 80%/75% in testing. In validation, the model predicted progression to ophthalmopathy with 55% to 71% sensitivity and about 73% specificity, a median of roughly seven months before onset. To identify TCR V-J signatures that set the groups apart, the researchers used a discovery cohort of about a hundred patients, made up of roughly 40 with Graves' ophthalmopathy and about 59 with stable Graves' hyperthyroidism. Whether ophthalmopathy could be predicted prospectively was tested in an independent validation cohort made up of roughly 19 hyperthyroidism patients plus 17 patients who later progressed to ophthalmopathy. For training and testing, the 80 to 100 patients in the discovery cohort were randomly divided in a 7:3 ratio. In addition, the study compared T-cell repertoires in thyroid tissue and in blood from roughly six Graves' hyperthyroidism patients. Following sampling, methimazole starting at 30 mg daily was given to hyperthyroidism patients, and high-dose intravenous methylprednisolone was given to ophthalmopathy patients. Libraries were constructed in a second round of multiplex PCR, after which size selection and purification were carried out. Paired-end sequencing of the libraries was performed with 100 bp reads on an Illumina HiSeq2000. SOAPnuke was used to process the raw data, removing reads that contained adapters or uncalled bases, had a mean Phred below 15, or lacked an exact match to the constant primer or identifier. COPE v1.2.5 was used to merge the high-quality paired reads, and each unique nucleotide sequence was defined as a clonotype. MiTCR v1.1 was used to align clonotypes to the IMGT TRBV, TRBD and TRBJ reference segments. The analysis was restricted to V-J combinations with a frequency above 0.0001, which together covered 99.2% of the repertoires. The TCS score was defined as F50 (clonal expansion) divided by E x V (chaos), with BLOSUM62-based TCRdist calculated between CDR3 peptides within each V-J. Welch's t-statistics and random forest reduced 450 to 600 V-J features to roughly 13, which were used in a naive Bayes classifier (R e1071). Sample size was not statistically predetermined, and blinding of investigators to group allocation was not performed. According to the paper, TCR Vbeta CDR3 sequencing was carried out on 120 to 150 peripheral blood samples, which came from around 43 ophthalmopathy, fewer than 80 hyperthyroidism and approximately 17 progressor patients.

Specimen: peripheral blood mononuclear cells (PBMCs), collected at new diagnosis, from a patient treated with antithyroid drugs. The chain joins TRBV5-1 to TRBJ2-2; no confident D gene assignment can be made. The receptor was derived from a man aged 25 to 40 with Graves disease. Donor details come from another sample of the same person, matched by shared clones. CDR3 sequence: CASSLIKNTGELFF. The DNA sequence reads TGCGCCAGCAGCTTGATCAAGAACACCGGGGAGCTGTTTTTT.